Following are 18 T cell receptor beta chains from one sample sequenced in a study of vaccination and CD4 T cells after COVID-19. For these receptors, no antigen is known. An Oncomine TCR Beta short-read assay was used to sequence the DNA from cultured CD4+ T cells. TCRdb passed the PCR reads through MiXCR, listing each CDR3 protein once. Of about 17,000 distinct CDR3 sequences in the sample, approximately 48% were seen once. Treatment of the sample: approximately 9-day PBMC culture with coronavirus spike peptide pools or control peptides (ViraFEST assay). This specimen consisted of CD4+ T cells from blood, cultured in vitro, obtained before SARS-CoV-2 vaccination. The receptor source for this set is a human donor who had recovered from COVID-19.

This clonotype came up a few times. This chain uses TRBV6-1 with TRBJ1-1; perhaps TRBD1 as D (5 bases). This CDR3 contains 16 residues. Germline CDR1 reads MNHNS; CDR2 reads SASEGT. V gave up 7 bases and J gave up 0 bases, with 18 bases separating them. CDR3 sequence reads: CASKSGGVHMNTEAFF. In nucleotides, the CDR3 is TGTGCCAGCAAAAGTGGGGGAGTGCATATGAACACTGAAGCTTTCTTT.

This clonotype was observed a handful of times. V gene TRBV6-5 combines with J gene TRBJ1-5, with D unresolved. Between the trimmed V and J ends, which lost 0 bases and 6 bases, there was a span of 12 bases. From germline, CDR1 is MNHEY and CDR2 SVGAGI. This CDR3 has 15 residues. Here the CDR3 reads CASSYSRGPGQPQHF. CDR3 in DNA: TGTGCCAGCAGTTACTCGAGAGGCCCGGGTCAGCCCCAGCATTTT.

The rearrangement joins TRBV20-1 to TRBJ2-3; TRBD2 agrees at 9 bases. The V and J ends lost 5 bases and 3 bases, in that order; junction bases with no gene match: 9. Germline V CDR1 and CDR2: DFQATT, SNEGSKA (reference sequence). The CDR3 sequence is 15 residues long. In nucleotides, the CDR3 is TGCAGTGCTCTAGCGGGGACAATAGGGACAGATACGCAGTATTTT. Translation: CSALAGTIGTDTQYF.

The rearrangement joins TRBV7-2 to TRBJ2-5, with D maybe TRBD2 (6 bases). V was shortened by 0 bases and J by 4 bases, with 9 bases between the two germline ends. CDR3 length equals 14 residues. Germline V CDR1 and CDR2: SGHTA, FQGNSA. CDR3 loop: CASSLATRVETQYF. CDR3 DNA sequence: TGTGCCAGCAGCTTAGCGACTAGGGTAGAGACCCAGTACTTC.

This clonotype was detected only a few times. The V and J genes are TRBV6-1 and TRBJ1-5, with D unresolved. This CDR3 comprises 13 residues. Trimming removed 6 bases at V and 6 bases at J, with 12 bases between. CDR1 is MNHNS, CDR2 SASEGT, per germline. The CDR3 region is CASSRDLVQPQHF. Written as DNA, the CDR3 is TGTGCCAGCAGCCGGGATCTGGTTCAGCCCCAGCATTTT.

The CDR3 region has the DNA TGTGCCTGGAGTACACGGAACACCGGGGAGCTGTTTTTT. It specifies CAWSTRNTGELFF. This chain uses TRBV30 with TRBJ2-2; no clear D gene. Germline lookup yields CDR1 GTSNPN and CDR2 SVGIG (reference sequence). Trimming stripped 2 bases from V and 1 base from J, with 5 bases between. The CDR3 runs to 13 residues.

About this clonotype: Compared with germline, one end of the junction differs, possibly owing to a read error. The chain joins TRBV7-9 to TRBJ1-2; 10 bases line up with TRBD1. Germline CDR1 SEHNR, CDR2 FQNEAQ (reference sequence). CDR3 size: 20 residues. Here the CDR3 reads CASSLGLRFRTRDRGDGYTF. CDR3 DNA: TGCGCCAGCAGCTTGGGCCTTCGGTTCCGGACTAGGGACAGGGGAGATGGCTACACCTTC.

The V call is TRBV4-3, the J call TRBJ1-1; possibly TRBD1 for D (5 bases). Trimming took 6 bases from V and 1 from J, leaving 9 bases between them. The CDR3 runs to 13 residues. Germline V CDR1 and CDR2: LGHNA, YSLEER. The CDR3 loop is CASRQDGNTEAFF. Here the CDR3 DNA reads TGCGCCAGCAGACAGGACGGGAACACTGAAGCTTTCTTT.

The chain couples TRBV6-2 or TRBV6-3 to TRBJ1-6; D is unresolved. CDR1 is MNHEY, CDR2 SVGEGT, per germline. The CDR3 runs 18 residues. The germline V and J ends were trimmed by 5 bases and 5 bases, with 22 bases remaining between them. The DNA of the CDR3 is TGTGCCAGCAGTGATGGACCCGGAGGATTTGCCAATAATTCACCCCTCCACTTT. This encodes CASSDGPGGFANNSPLHF.

The chain couples TRBV19 to TRBJ2-7; TRBD1 agrees at 10 bases. Germline loops: CDR1 LNHDA, CDR2 SQIVND (reference sequence). Trimming cost V 9 bases and J 2 bases; bases outside gene matches: 10. The CDR3 contains 15 residues. This chain's CDR3 is CASRPRGTGAYEQYF. The CDR3 DNA follows: TGTGCCAGCAGGCCTCGGGGGACAGGGGCCTACGAGCAGTACTTC.

A word on this clonotype: A much larger clonotype is one base distant, so this may be a read error. The chain recombines TRBV7-2 with TRBJ2-3; D is perhaps TRBD1 (5 bases). The CDR3 sequence is 13 residues long. V shed 2 bases and J shed 4 bases, with 7 bases lying between them. CDR1 is SGHTA, CDR2 FQGNSA, per germline. The CDR3 is CASSLQGSDTQYF. The CDR3, as DNA: TGTGCCAGCAGCTTACAGGGTTCAGATACGCAGTATTTT.

The CDR3 is CASSTYGTSGSNEQYF. CDR3 coding DNA: TGTGCCAGCAGCACATACGGGACTAGCGGGAGTAACGAGCAGTACTTC. The rearrangement uses TRBV7-9 and TRBJ2-7, with TRBD2 identical over 14 bases. Unmatched junction bases numbered 8, after V lost 5 bases and J lost 5 bases. The length of the CDR3 is 16 residues. Germline V gene sequence: CDR1 SEHNR, CDR2 FQNEAQ (reference sequence).

The chain combines TRBV7-2 with TRBJ2-1; the D gene is possibly TRBD1 (5 bases). Germline V gene lookup returns CDR1 SGHTA and CDR2 FQGNSA. V lost 0 bases to trimming and J lost 10 bases, with 19 bases between them. This CDR3 comprises 16 residues. The CDR3 here is CASSLAFMDMGAEQFF. The CDR3 region has the DNA TGTGCCAGCAGCTTAGCTTTCATGGACATGGGTGCCGAGCAGTTCTTC.

This clonotype was counted between two and nine times. The V call is TRBV11-3, the J call TRBJ2-7; TRBD2 matches at 10 bases. With V trimmed by 0 bases and J by 2 bases, 1 base remained unmatched. The CDR3 covers 15 residues. Germline CDR1 and CDR2: SGHNT and YENEEA. Written as DNA, the CDR3 is TGTGCCAGCAGCTTAGACAGCGGGAGGGCCTACGAGCAGTACTTC. Translated: CASSLDSGRAYEQYF.

V and J are TRBV7-2 and TRBJ2-1; 13 nucleotides match TRBD2. Trimming cost V 4 bases and J 0 bases; bases outside gene matches: 9. The CDR3 is 19 amino acids. Germline lookup yields CDR1 SGHTA and CDR2 FQGNSA. CDR3 loop: CASSYPRTSGSLSYNEQFF. The DNA of the CDR3 is TGTGCCAGCAGCTACCCCAGGACTAGCGGGAGCCTCTCCTACAATGAGCAGTTCTTC.

The chain carries TRBV19 and TRBJ2-2; maybe TRBD2 (5 bases). Germline V gives CDR1 LNHDA, CDR2 SQIVND (reference sequence). Trimming left V 6 bases short and J 4 bases short, with 12 bases between. This CDR3 has 14 amino acids. In DNA, the CDR3 is TGTGCCAGTAGGACGGCGGGTCTCACCGGGGAGCTGTTTTTT. This translates into CASRTAGLTGELFF.

In its sample, this clonotype was seen a few times. V is TRBV29-1 and J is TRBJ1-1, with a weak D call TRBD1 (5 bases). Germline loops: CDR1 SQVTM, CDR2 ANQGSEA. Trimming shortened V by 4 bases and J by 7 bases, and 13 bases separated the two germline ends. This CDR3 region has 12 residues. DNA of the CDR3: TGCAGCGTTGTGTCAGGGATTTATGAAGCTTTCTTT. Translated: CSVVSGIYEAFF.

The rearrangement uses TRBV9 and TRBJ2-5, with a weak D call TRBD2 (6 bases). The CDR3 has 16 residues. CDR1 is SGDLS, CDR2 YYNGEE, per germline. V was shortened by 4 bases and J by 1 base, with 17 bases between the two germline ends. The DNA for the CDR3 is TGTGCCAGCAGCCCCAGGTTAGCGGAGTTCCAAGAGACCCAGTACTTC. Its translation: CASSPRLAEFQETQYF.